This is a list of T cell receptor beta chains from one sample in a study of blood T cell repertoires in COVID-19. The repertoire was sequenced with immunoSEQ multiplex PCR; TCRdb's copy has only in-frame clones and lacks some. This sample has 350,000 or so clones, with 65% to 90% found just once. Sequenced sample: PBMCs or T cells enriched from blood (not recorded which). The receptor source for this set is a middle-aged woman with acute COVID-19. The CDR3 runs from the conserved cysteine through the conserved F or W. A D gene is named only where the DNA matches it firmly.

TRBV25-1 TRBD2 CASSDGLAGGYYTGELFF
TRBV7-8 . CASSLRALDSYGYTF
TRBV7-8 TRBD1 CASSAKGQNTDTQYF
TRBV11-2 . CASSSDFEQYF
TRBV7-9 . CASSSPRTDTQYF
TRBV3-1/TRBV3-2 . CASSSDRNTEAFF
TRBV28 . CASSATAQGKTEAFF
TRBV6-1 . CASSEVGVGNSPLHF
TRBV5-1 TRBD2 CASSLSLTSGGAIDTQYF
TRBV3-1/TRBV3-2 TRBD2 CASSQDVASGSKTQYF
TRBV27 . CASSFLSDNTEKLFF
TRBV28 TRBD1 CASRARDRSPIGYTF
TRBV19 . CASTRSLNTEAFF
TRBV5-1 . CASSLALGGSYNEQFF
TRBV6-5 TRBD1 CASSYIDRGNTEAFF
TRBV6-5 TRBD1 CASSNRGGDQPQHF
TRBV11-2 . CASSLIRDNEKLFF
TRBV6-5 . CASSPAGGRNEQYF
TRBV27 . CASSLIRSSGLNEKLFF
TRBV7-2 TRBD1 CASGGEGARRETQYF
TRBV19 . CAILSKGDANYGYTF
TRBV13 TRBD1 CASSSGQGASYEQYF
TRBV28 TRBD1 CASSLRDRGGNQPQHF
TRBV7-9 . CASSPQETQYF
TRBV7-9 . CASSLGGTQVSEGYGYTF
TRBV5-5 TRBD1 CASSLVTPGGNNQPQHF
TRBV28 . CASRPGDTNTEAFF
TRBV4-1 TRBD2 CASSQGPLTSGQETQYF
TRBV5-1 . CASSRTPGERNEKLFF
TRBV7-8 TRBD1 CASGQGAIDTQYF
TRBV19 . CASSGSTGQPQHF
TRBV28 . CASSLFEETQYF
TRBV7-2 . CASSLGAEGGRGYTF